This TCR beta chain was identified during a study of blood T cell repertoires in COVID-19. This CDR3 region has 15 residues. In germline, CDR1 is SGHRS, CDR2 YFSETQ. Trimming cost V 3 bases and J 5 bases; bases outside gene matches: 5. This table comes from immunoSEQ multiplex PCR, and its TCRdb copy is limited to in-frame clones, with some not included. This sample has tens of thousands of clones; 84% occur once, and the top ten carry 3.2%. The chain is built from TRBV5-1 and TRBJ2-1, with 10 bases identical to TRBD1. The receptor comes from a man aged 35 to 55 with acute or convalescent COVID-19. Input material: peripheral blood. Here the CDR3 DNA reads TGCGCCAGCAGCTCCGGGACAGGGGACCACAATGAGCAGTTCTTC. Residues: CASSSGTGDHNEQFF.